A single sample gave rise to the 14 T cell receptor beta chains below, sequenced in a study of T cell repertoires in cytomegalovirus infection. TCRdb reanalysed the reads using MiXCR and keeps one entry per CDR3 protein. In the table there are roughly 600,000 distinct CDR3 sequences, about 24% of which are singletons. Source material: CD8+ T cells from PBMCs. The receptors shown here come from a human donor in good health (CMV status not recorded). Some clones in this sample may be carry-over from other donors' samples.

The CDR3 is CSARDRGQTNEKLFF. Here the CDR3 DNA reads TGCAGTGCGAGGGACAGGGGGCAGACTAATGAAAAACTGTTTTTT. V gene TRBV20-1 combines with J gene TRBJ1-4; 12 nucleotides agree with TRBD1. V lost 6 bases to trimming and J lost 2 bases; unmatched junction nucleotides: 4. This CDR3 region has 15 residues. Germline CDR1 is DFQATT and CDR2 is SNEGSKA (reference sequence).

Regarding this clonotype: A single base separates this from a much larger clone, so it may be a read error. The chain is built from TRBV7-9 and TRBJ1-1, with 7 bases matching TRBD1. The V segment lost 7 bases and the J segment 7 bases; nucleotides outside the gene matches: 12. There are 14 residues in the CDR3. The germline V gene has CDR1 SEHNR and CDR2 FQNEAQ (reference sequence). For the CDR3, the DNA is TGTGCCAGCAACCTCGACAGGGACAAATTTGAAGCTTTCTTT. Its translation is CASNLDRDKFEAFF.

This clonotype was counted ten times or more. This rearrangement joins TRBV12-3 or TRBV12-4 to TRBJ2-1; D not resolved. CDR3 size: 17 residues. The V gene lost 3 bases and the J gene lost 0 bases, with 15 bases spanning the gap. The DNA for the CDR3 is TGTGCCAGCAGTTTCCAATCTGACCGGCGCTCCTACAATGAGCAGTTCTTC. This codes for CASSFQSDRRSYNEQFF.

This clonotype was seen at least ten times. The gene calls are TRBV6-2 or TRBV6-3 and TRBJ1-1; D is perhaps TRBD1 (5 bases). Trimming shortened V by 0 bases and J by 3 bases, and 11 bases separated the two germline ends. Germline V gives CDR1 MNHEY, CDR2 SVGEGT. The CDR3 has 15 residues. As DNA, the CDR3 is TGTGCCAGCAGTTACTCGGACCGAGGGGACACTGAAGCTTTCTTT. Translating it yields CASSYSDRGDTEAFF.

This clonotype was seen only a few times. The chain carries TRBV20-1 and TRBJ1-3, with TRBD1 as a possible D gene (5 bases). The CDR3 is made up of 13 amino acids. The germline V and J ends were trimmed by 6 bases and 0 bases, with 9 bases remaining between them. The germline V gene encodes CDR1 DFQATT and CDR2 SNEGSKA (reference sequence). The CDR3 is CSARGTSGNTIYF. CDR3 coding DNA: TGCAGTGCCCGGGGGACCTCTGGAAACACCATATATTTT.

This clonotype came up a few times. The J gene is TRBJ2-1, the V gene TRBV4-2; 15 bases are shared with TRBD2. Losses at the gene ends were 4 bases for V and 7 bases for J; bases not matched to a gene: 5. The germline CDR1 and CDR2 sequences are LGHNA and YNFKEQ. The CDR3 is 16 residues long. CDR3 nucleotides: TGTGCCAGCAGCCGCCGGACTAGCGGGGGGGCTAATGAGCAGTTCTTC. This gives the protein CASSRRTSGGANEQFF.

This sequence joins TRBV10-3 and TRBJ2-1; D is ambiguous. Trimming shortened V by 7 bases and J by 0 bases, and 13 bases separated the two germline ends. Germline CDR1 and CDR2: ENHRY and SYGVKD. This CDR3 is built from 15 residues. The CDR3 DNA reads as TGTGCCATCAACGACGGTAGGAGCTCCTACAATGAGCAGTTCTTC. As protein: CAINDGRSSYNEQFF.

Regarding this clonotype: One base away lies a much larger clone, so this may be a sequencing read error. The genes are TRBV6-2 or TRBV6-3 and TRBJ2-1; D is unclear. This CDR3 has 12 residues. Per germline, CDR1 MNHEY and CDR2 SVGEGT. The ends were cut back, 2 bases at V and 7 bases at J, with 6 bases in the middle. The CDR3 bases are TGTGCCAGCAGTTACAACGGGAATGAGCAGTTCTTC. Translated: CASSYNGNEQFF.

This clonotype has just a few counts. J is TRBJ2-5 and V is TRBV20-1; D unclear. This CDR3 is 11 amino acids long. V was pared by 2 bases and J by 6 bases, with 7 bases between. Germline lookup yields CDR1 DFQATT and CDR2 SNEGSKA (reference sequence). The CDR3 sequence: CSARLGQTQYF. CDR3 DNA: TGCAGTGCTAGACTAGGCCAGACCCAGTACTTC.

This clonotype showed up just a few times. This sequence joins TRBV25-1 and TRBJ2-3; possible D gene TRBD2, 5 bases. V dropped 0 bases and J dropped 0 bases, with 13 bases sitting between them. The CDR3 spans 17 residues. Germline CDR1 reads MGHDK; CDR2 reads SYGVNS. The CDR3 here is CASSEYPLGGSTDTQYF. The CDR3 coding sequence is TGTGCCAGCAGTGAATACCCCTTAGGCGGGAGCACAGATACGCAGTATTTT.

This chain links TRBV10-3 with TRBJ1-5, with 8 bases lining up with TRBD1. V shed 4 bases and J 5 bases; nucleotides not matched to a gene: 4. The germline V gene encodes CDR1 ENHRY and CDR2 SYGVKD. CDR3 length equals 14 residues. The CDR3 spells CAISGGQEHQPQHF. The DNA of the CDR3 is TGTGCCATCAGTGGGGGACAGGAACATCAGCCCCAGCATTTT.

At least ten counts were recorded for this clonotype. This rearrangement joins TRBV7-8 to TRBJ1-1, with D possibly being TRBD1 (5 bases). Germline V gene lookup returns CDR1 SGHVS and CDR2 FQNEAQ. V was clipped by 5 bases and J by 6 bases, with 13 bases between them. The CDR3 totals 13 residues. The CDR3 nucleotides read TGTGCCAGCAGCCTAGGTGCAGGGCCTGAAGCTTTCTTT. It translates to CASSLGAGPEAFF.

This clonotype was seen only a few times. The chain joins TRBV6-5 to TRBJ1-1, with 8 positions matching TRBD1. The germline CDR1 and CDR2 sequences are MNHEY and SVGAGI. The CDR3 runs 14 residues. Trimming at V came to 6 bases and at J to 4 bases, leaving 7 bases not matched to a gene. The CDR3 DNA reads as TGTGCCAGCAGGCTAGACAGGGGTAGCACTGAAGCTTTCTTT. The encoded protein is CASRLDRGSTEAFF.

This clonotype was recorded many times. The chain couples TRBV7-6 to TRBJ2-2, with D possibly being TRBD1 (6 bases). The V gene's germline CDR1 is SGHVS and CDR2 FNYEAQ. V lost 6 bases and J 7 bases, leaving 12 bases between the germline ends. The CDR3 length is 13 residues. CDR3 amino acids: CASSPTGYGELFF. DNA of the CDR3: TGTGCCAGCAGTCCCACAGGGTACGGGGAGCTGTTTTTT.